This T cell receptor beta chain derives from a study of shared clonotypes between healthy human individuals. Study outcomes and limitations: Although depth was large, rarefaction showed that sequencing of the sorted subsets was incomplete.

Genomic DNA from each subset was divided evenly over several immunoSEQ plates. Libraries were prepared by immunoSEQ multiplex PCR; TCRdb keeps only in-frame clonotypes and omits some of them. This table has 980,000 or so clones, about 80% appearing once. A remark on this clone: Antigen specificity is unknown.

A CD45RA+ naive subset and a CD45RA-negative memory subset were split from CD4+ cells. The CDR3 runs 14 residues. J lost 2 bases, V lost 7 bases, and 2 bases had no gene match. Germline V gives CDR1 SNHLY, CDR2 FYNNEI. The TCR sequence derives from a man younger than 35 in good health. What was sequenced was memory CD4+ T cells sorted from blood. The sample's subset: CD45RA-negative fraction. V is TRBV2 and J is TRBJ2-1, with 10 bases identical to TRBD2. The CDR3, as DNA: TGTGCCAGCAAAGGGACTAGCGCCTACAATGAGCAGTTCTTC. It specifies CASKGTSAYNEQFF.